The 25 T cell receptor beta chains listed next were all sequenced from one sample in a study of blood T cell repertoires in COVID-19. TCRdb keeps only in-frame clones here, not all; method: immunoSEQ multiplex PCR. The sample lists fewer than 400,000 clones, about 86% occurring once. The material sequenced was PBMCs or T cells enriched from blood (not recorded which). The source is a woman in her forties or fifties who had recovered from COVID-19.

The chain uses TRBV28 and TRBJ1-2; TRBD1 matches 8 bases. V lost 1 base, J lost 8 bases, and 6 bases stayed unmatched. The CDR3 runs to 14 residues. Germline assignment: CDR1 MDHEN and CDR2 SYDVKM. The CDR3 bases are TGTGCCAGCAGTTTATCGGGGACAGGTATGGGCTACACCTTC. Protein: CASSLSGTGMGYTF.

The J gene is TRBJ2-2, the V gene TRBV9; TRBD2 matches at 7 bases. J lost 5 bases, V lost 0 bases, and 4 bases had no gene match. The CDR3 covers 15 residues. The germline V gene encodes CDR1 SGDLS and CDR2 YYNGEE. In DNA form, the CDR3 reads TGTGCCAGCAGCGTAGCGGGGGGTCAAACCGGGGAGCTGTTTTTT. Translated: CASSVAGGQTGELFF.

CDR3 protein: CASKSPGTGAINYGYTF. The CDR3 nucleotides are TGTGCCAGCAAATCCCCCGGGACAGGGGCTATTAACTATGGCTACACCTTC. The gene calls are TRBV28 and TRBJ1-2; 10 nucleotides match TRBD1. The CDR3 covers 17 residues. V lost 7 bases and J lost 1; bases outside the gene matches: 12. Germline CDR1 reads MDHEN; CDR2 reads SYDVKM.

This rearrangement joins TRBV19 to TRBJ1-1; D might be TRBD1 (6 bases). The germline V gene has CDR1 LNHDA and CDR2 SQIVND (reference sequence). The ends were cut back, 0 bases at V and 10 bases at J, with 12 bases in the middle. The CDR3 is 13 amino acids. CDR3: CASSIESGGGAFF. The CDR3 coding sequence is TGTGCCAGTAGTATAGAGTCGGGAGGGGGAGCTTTCTTT.

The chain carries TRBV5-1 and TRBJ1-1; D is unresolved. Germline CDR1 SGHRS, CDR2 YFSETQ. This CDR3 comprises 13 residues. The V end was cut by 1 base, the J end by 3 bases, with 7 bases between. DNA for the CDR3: TGCGCCAGCAGCTTGAGTCAGTACACTGAAGCTTTCTTT. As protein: CASSLSQYTEAFF.

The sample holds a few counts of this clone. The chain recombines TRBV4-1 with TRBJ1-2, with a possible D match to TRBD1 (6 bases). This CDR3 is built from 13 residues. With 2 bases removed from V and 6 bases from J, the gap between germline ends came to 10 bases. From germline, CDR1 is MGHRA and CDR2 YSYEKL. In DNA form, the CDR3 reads TGCGCCAGCAGCCAACTGGCAGGGGATGGCTACACCTTC. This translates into CASSQLAGDGYTF.

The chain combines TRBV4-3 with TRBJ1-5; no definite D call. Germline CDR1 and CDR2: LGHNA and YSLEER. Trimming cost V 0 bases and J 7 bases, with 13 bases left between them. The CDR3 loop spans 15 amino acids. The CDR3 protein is CASSQDFESRQPQHF. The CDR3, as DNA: TGCGCCAGCAGCCAAGATTTTGAGTCACGCCAGCCCCAGCATTTT.

The DNA for the CDR3 is TGTGCCAGCACTAGTGGAAACACCATATATTTT. As protein: CASTSGNTIYF. The rearrangement links TRBV28 to TRBJ1-3; D is undetermined. V lost 7 bases and J lost 3, with 4 bases in between. CDR3 length: 11 amino acids. CDR1 and CDR2 from the germline V gene are MDHEN and SYDVKM.

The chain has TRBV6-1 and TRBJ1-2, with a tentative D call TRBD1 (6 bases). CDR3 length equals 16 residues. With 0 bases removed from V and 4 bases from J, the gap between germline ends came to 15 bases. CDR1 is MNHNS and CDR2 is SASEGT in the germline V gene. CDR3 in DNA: TGTGCCAGCAGTGAAGCCCAGGGGCGATCAGCCTATGGCTACACCTTC. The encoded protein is CASSEAQGRSAYGYTF.

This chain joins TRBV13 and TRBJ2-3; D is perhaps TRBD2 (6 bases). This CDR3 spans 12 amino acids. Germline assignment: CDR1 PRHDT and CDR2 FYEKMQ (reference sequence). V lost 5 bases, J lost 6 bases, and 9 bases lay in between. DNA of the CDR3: TGTGCCAGCAGCGTACGGGGGGATACGCAGTATTTT. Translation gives CASSVRGDTQYF.

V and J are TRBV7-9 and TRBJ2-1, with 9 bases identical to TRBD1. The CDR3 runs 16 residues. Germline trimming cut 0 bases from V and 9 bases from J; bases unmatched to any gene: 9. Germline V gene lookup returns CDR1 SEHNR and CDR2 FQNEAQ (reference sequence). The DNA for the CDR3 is TGTGCCAGCAGCTTAGCTTCCGGGACAGGGTCGTCTGAGCAGTTCTTC. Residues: CASSLASGTGSSEQFF. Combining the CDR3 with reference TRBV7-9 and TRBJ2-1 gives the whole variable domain DTGVSQNPRHKITKRGQNVTFRCDPISEHNRLYWYRQTLGQGPEFLTYFQNEAQLEKSRLLSDRFSAERPKGSFSTLEIQRTEQGDSAMYLCASSLASGTGSSEQFFGPGTRLTVL.

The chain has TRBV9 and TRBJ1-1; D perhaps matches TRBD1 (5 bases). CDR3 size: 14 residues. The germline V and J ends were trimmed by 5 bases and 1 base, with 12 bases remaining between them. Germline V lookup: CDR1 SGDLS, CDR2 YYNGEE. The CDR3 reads CASRRGSGNTEAFF. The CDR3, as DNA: TGTGCCAGCAGGAGGGGTAGCGGGAACACTGAAGCTTTCTTT. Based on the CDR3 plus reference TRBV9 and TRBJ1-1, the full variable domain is DSGVTQTPKHLITATGQRVTLRCSPRSGDLSVYWYQQSLDQGLQFLIQYYNGEERAKGNILERFSAQQFPDLHSELNLSSLELGDSALYFCASRRGSGNTEAFFGQGTRLTVV.

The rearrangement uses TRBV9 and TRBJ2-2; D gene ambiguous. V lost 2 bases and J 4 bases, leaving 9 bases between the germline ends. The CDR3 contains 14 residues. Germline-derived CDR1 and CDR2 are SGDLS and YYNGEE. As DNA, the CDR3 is TGTGCCAGCAGCGTTTCAGGAAGCACCGGGGAGCTGTTTTTT. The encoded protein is CASSVSGSTGELFF.

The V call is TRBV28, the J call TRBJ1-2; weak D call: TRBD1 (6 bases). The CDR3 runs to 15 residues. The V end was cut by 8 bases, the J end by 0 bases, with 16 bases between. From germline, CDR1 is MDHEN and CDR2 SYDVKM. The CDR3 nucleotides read TGTGCCAGCTTTCCCGGGACACCTACTAACTATGGCTACACCTTC. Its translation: CASFPGTPTNYGYTF.

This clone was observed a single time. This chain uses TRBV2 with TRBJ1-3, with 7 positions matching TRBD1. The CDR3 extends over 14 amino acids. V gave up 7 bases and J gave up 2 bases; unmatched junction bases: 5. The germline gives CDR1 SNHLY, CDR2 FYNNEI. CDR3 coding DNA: TGTGCCAGCACCTCGACAGGGACTGGAAACACCATATATTTT. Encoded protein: CASTSTGTGNTIYF.

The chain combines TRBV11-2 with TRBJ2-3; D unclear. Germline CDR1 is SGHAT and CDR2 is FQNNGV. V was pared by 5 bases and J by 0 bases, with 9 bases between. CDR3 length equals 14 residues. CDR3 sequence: CASSLSISTDTQYF. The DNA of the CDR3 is TGTGCCAGCAGCCTTAGCATTAGCACAGATACGCAGTATTTT.

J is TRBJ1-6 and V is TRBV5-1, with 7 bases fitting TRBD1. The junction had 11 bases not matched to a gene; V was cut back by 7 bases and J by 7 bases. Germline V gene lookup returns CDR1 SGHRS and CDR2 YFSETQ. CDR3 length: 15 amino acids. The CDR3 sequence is CASRSEGQTNSPLHF. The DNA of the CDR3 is TGCGCCAGCCGATCCGAGGGACAGACCAATTCACCCCTCCACTTT.

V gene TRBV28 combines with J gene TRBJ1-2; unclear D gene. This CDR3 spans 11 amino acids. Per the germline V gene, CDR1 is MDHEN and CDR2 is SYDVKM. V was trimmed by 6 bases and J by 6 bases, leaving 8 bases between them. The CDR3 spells CASSQAHGYTF. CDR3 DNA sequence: TGTGCCAGCAGCCAGGCACATGGCTACACCTTC.

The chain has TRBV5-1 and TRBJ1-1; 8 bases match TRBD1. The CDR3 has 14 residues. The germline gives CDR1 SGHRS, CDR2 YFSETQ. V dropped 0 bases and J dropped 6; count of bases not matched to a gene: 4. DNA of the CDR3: TGCGCCAGCAGCTTGGTAGGACAGGGAGCTGAAGCTTTCTTT. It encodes CASSLVGQGAEAFF.

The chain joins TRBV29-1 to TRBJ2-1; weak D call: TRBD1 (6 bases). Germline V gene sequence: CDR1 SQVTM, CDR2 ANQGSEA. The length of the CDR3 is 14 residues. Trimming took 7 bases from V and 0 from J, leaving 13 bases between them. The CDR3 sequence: CSALQGSSYNEQFF. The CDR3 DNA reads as TGCAGCGCTCTACAGGGTAGCTCCTACAATGAGCAGTTCTTC.

The CDR3 sequence: CASSQEASSGNTIYF. The CDR3 DNA sequence: TGCGCCAGCAGCCAAGAAGCATCCTCTGGAAACACCATATATTTT. V gene TRBV4-1 combines with J gene TRBJ1-3; no clear D gene. Per the germline V gene, CDR1 is MGHRA and CDR2 is YSYEKL. This CDR3 is built from 15 residues. V lost 0 bases to trimming and J lost 0 bases, with 6 bases between them.

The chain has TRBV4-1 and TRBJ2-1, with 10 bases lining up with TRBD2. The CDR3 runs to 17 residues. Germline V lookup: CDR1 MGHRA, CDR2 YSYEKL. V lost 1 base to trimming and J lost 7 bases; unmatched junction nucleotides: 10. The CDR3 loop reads CASSQGVVAGGRNEQFF. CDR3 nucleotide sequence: TGCGCCAGCAGCCAAGGTGTAGTAGCGGGGGGCCGGAATGAGCAGTTCTTC.

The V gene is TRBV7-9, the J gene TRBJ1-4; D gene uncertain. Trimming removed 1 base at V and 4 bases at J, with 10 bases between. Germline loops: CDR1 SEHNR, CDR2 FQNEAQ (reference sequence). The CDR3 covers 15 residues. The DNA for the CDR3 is TGTGCCAGCAGCTTAGGAGGAGGAATTAATGAAAAACTGTTTTTT. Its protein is CASSLGGGINEKLFF.

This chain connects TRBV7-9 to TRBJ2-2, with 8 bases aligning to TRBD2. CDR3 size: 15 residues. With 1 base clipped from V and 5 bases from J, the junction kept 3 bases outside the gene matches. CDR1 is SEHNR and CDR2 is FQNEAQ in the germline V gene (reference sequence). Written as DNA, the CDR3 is TGTGCCAGCAGCTTAGGGGAGCGGGGGACCGGGGAGCTGTTTTTT. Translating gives CASSLGERGTGELFF.

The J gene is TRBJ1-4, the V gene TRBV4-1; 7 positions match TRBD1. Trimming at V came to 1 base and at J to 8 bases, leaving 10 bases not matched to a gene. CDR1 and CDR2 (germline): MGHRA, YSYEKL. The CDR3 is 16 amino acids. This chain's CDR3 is CASSQGPQGVKEKLFF. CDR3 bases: TGCGCCAGCAGCCAAGGCCCCCAGGGGGTAAAGGAAAAACTGTTTTTT.